Following are 28 T cell receptor beta chains from one sample sequenced in a study of radiation and T cells in renal cell carcinoma. Produced via immunoSEQ multiplex PCR; TCRdb's table is partial and in-frame only. Of 100,000 or so clones in the sample, 86% were seen once. As to time point: baseline pretreatment blood. The treatment: 15 Gy SBRT to primary tumor, nephrectomy 4 weeks later. Sequencing used blood, obtained from a patient whose treatment included radiotherapy and nephrectomy. The receptors here all came from a man aged 50-59 years with renal cell carcinoma.

J is TRBJ1-4 and V is TRBV19; 7 bases align to TRBD1. The V gene end was trimmed by 5 bases and the J gene end by 6 bases; junction bases not matched to a gene: 12. The CDR3 covers 16 residues. Germline lookup yields CDR1 LNHDA and CDR2 SQIVND (reference sequence). The CDR3 sequence is CASSPNRGLGDEKLFF. CDR3 DNA: TGTGCCAGTAGTCCCAACAGGGGCCTGGGGGATGAAAAACTGTTTTTT.

The rearrangement uses TRBV7-2 and TRBJ1-1; 7 bases agree with TRBD1. Germline values: CDR1 SGHTA, CDR2 FQGNSA. V lost 8 bases, J lost 4 bases, and 13 bases stayed unmatched. The CDR3 runs 15 residues. The CDR3 spells CASHTGVSLSTEAFF. CDR3 DNA: TGTGCCAGCCACACAGGGGTTTCACTGTCCACTGAAGCTTTCTTT. Combining the CDR3 with reference TRBV7-2 and TRBJ1-1 gives the whole variable domain GAGVSQSPSNKVTEKGKDVELRCDPISGHTALYWYRQSLGQGLEFLIYFQGNSAPDKSGLPSDRFSAERTGGSVSTLTIQRTQQEDSAVYLCASHTGVSLSTEAFFGQGTRLTVV.

The chain is built from TRBV30 and TRBJ2-7; D is uncertain. CDR3 length: 13 residues. V was trimmed by 2 bases and J by 5 bases, leaving 13 bases between them. CDR1 is GTSNPN and CDR2 is SVGIG in the germline V gene (reference sequence). The CDR3: CAWSRTGGNEQYF. The CDR3 region has the DNA TGTGCCTGGAGTCGGACGGGCGGCAACGAGCAGTACTTC.

The rearrangement joins TRBV7-2 to TRBJ2-2; D ambiguous. This CDR3 has 13 amino acids. V was clipped by 5 bases and J by 8 bases, with 12 bases between them. CDR1 is SGHTA, CDR2 FQGNSA, per germline. CDR3 nucleotides: TGTGCCAGCAGCCTCAATACCGCTGGGGAGCTGTTTTTT. Protein sequence: CASSLNTAGELFF.

J is TRBJ2-5 and V is TRBV4-3; 9 bases map to TRBD2. The DNA end lines up better with TRBJ2-7; the J call may be wrong. This CDR3 region has 15 residues. The germline V gene has CDR1 LGHNA and CDR2 YSLEER. This CDR3 is CASSPVAGDSYEQYF. CDR3 nucleotides: TGCGCCAGCAGCCCCGTAGCGGGGGACTCCTACGAGCAGTACTTC.

V usage is TRBV2 and J usage is TRBJ1-6; D is ambiguous. Germline V CDR1 and CDR2: SNHLY, FYNNEI. CDR3 length: 16 residues. V lost 2 bases and J 6 bases, leaving 14 bases between the germline ends. CDR3 protein: CASSELDWTVNSPLHF. As DNA, the CDR3 is TGTGCCAGCAGTGAACTTGATTGGACGGTTAATTCACCCCTCCACTTT.

The rearrangement links TRBV27 to TRBJ1-1, with 10 bases aligning to TRBD1. This CDR3 contains 17 residues. V lost 5 bases to trimming and J lost 0 bases; unmatched junction nucleotides: 9. CDR1 and CDR2 from the germline V gene are MNHEY and SMNVEV (reference sequence). The CDR3 spells CASSTLGTGDMNTEAFF. The CDR3 bases are TGTGCCAGCAGTACACTTGGGACAGGGGACATGAACACTGAAGCTTTCTTT.

The rearrangement joins TRBV11-2 to TRBJ1-2; D call uncertain. The CDR3 consists of 13 residues. Germline-derived CDR1 and CDR2 are SGHAT and FQNNGV. Trimming pared 5 bases from V and 7 bases from J, leaving 14 bases between. CDR3 in amino acids: CASSPRRGTGYTF. Written as DNA, the CDR3 is TGTGCCAGCAGCCCGCGCCGGGGAACTGGCTACACCTTC. Complete variable domain (other parts from reference TRBV11-2 and TRBJ1-2): EAGVAQSPRYKIIEKRQSVAFWCNPISGHATLYWYQQILGQGPKLLIQFQNNGVVDDSQLPKDRFSAERLKGVDSTLKIQPAKLEDSAVYLCASSPRRGTGYTFGSGTRLTVV.

The V gene is TRBV7-9, the J gene TRBJ1-4; 7 bases are a match to TRBD1. Germline V gene sequence: CDR1 SEHNR, CDR2 FQNEAQ (reference sequence). V trimming: 5 bases; J trimming: 6 bases; junction bases outside the gene matches: 6. This CDR3 comprises 14 residues. The CDR3 bases are TGTGCCAGCAGCCTCAGGGGGGCGGATGAAAAACTGTTTTTT. This gives the protein CASSLRGADEKLFF.

The chain is built from TRBV5-1 and TRBJ1-2; 7 positions match TRBD1. The V and J ends lost 3 bases and 5 bases, in that order; junction bases with no gene match: 13. CDR3 size: 16 residues. Looked up from germline, CDR1 is SGHRS and CDR2 is YFSETQ. CDR3 nucleotides: TGCGCCAGCAGCTCCGGAAACGCACAGACAGGGTATGGCTACACCTTC. Translated: CASSSGNAQTGYGYTF.

This clone is termed medium-sized. This chain connects TRBV7-2 to TRBJ2-5, with D uncertain. Germline CDR1 is SGHTA and CDR2 is FQGNSA. Trimming took off 2 bases at V and 1 base at J, with 14 bases between the two ends. The CDR3 contains 16 residues. CDR3: CASSLFRRGPQETQYF. CDR3 sequence (DNA): TGTGCCAGCAGCTTATTCCGCCGAGGCCCCCAAGAGACCCAGTACTTC.

With regard to this clone: The junction shows a germline mismatch at one end, possibly a read error. The chain is built from TRBV13 and TRBJ2-3; D is tentatively TRBD1 or TRBD2 (5 bases each). The CDR3 runs 14 residues. CDR1 PRHDT and CDR2 FYEKMQ come from the germline V gene (reference sequence). This CDR3 is CASSLGTSRDTQYF. In DNA, the CDR3 is TGTGCCAGCAGCCTAGGGACGTCGCGAGATACGCAGTATTTT. The variable domain in full, with the rest retrieved from reference TRBV13 and TRBJ2-3, is AAGVIQSPRHLIKEKRETATLKCYPIPRHDTVYWYQQGPGQDPQFLISFYEKMQSDKGSIPDRFSAQQFSDYHSELNMSSLELGDSALYFCASSLGTSRDTQYFGPGTRLTVL.

This clone has a handful of counts. The V and J genes are TRBV19 and TRBJ1-1; TRBD1 matches 7 bases. The ends lost 5 bases at V and 0 bases at J; junction bases unmatched: 3. CDR3 length: 14 amino acids. Germline V gives CDR1 LNHDA, CDR2 SQIVND (reference sequence). CDR3 in amino acids: CASSFDRVNTEAFF. CDR3 coding DNA: TGTGCCAGTAGTTTCGACAGGGTGAACACTGAAGCTTTCTTT.

V and J are TRBV2 and TRBJ2-5, with D unresolved. This CDR3 has 12 amino acids. V was pared by 11 bases and J by 0 bases, with 10 bases between. Per the germline V gene, CDR1 is SNHLY and CDR2 is FYNNEI. The CDR3 region is CAGDGNQETQYF. CDR3 in DNA: TGTGCCGGAGACGGAAACCAAGAGACCCAGTACTTC.

The sample holds one count of this clone. V is TRBV9 and J is TRBJ2-6, with D unresolved. CDR1 is SGDLS and CDR2 is YYNGEE in the germline V gene. This CDR3 is built from 17 residues. V shed 4 bases and J shed 1 base, with 15 bases lying between them. CDR3 region: CASSYGPGSSGANVLTF. CDR3 in DNA: TGTGCCAGCAGCTACGGCCCCGGGTCATCTGGGGCCAACGTCCTGACTTTC.

The genes are TRBV6-5 and TRBJ2-4; no definite D call. The CDR3 length is 13 residues. Germline V gene sequence: CDR1 MNHEY, CDR2 SVGAGI. V gave up 6 bases and J gave up 1 base, with 7 bases separating them. CDR3 sequence reads: CASSHGAKNIQYF. The CDR3 DNA reads as TGTGCCAGCAGCCATGGGGCCAAAAACATTCAGTACTTC.

V usage is TRBV4-1 and J usage is TRBJ2-1, with 8 bases fitting TRBD2. The length of the CDR3 is 15 residues. Germline CDR1 MGHRA, CDR2 YSYEKL. The junction had 6 bases not matched to a gene; V was cut back by 2 bases and J by 6 bases. As DNA, the CDR3 is TGCGCCAGCAGCCAACGAACGGGACTAGGCAATGAGCAGTTCTTC. Translated, it gives CASSQRTGLGNEQFF.

To note about this clone: Other DNA variants within this sample encode the same CDR3. This chain joins TRBV7-3 and TRBJ2-5; D is possibly TRBD1 or TRBD2 (6 bases each). Per the germline V gene, CDR1 is SGHTA and CDR2 is FQGTGA. Trimming took 8 bases from V and 2 from J, leaving 12 bases between them. This CDR3 is built from 13 residues. In nucleotides, the CDR3 is TGTGCCAGCTCAAGGGGGGTTCAAGAGACCCAGTACTTC. Its translation: CASSRGVQETQYF.

This chain joins TRBV27 and TRBJ1-4; a weak D match, TRBD1 (5 bases). The ends were cut back, 3 bases at V and 7 bases at J, with 12 bases in the middle. Germline CDR1 is MNHEY and CDR2 is SMNVEV (reference sequence). The CDR3 is made up of 14 amino acids. Here the CDR3 DNA reads TGTGCCAGCAGTTTCGGGGGTTTGTCTGAAAAACTGTTTTTT. Its protein product is CASSFGGLSEKLFF.

The rearrangement uses TRBV4-1 and TRBJ1-4; D unresolved. This CDR3 spans 15 amino acids. Germline assignment: CDR1 MGHRA and CDR2 YSYEKL. V was clipped by 1 base and J by 8 bases, with 14 bases between them. CDR3 sequence reads: CASSQVRGVPEKLFF. The CDR3, as DNA: TGCGCCAGCAGCCAAGTACGAGGCGTACCCGAAAAACTGTTTTTT.

The gene calls are TRBV7-9 and TRBJ2-3, with a possible D match to TRBD2 (7 bases). V was cut by 5 bases and J by 2 bases, with 17 bases left in between. The germline V gene has CDR1 SEHNR and CDR2 FQNEAQ (reference sequence). The CDR3 contains 16 residues. This CDR3 reads CASSTGRDTDTDTQYF. The CDR3 DNA reads TGTGCCAGCAGCACAGGGAGGGACACCGACACAGATACGCAGTATTTT.

The chain employs TRBV10-3 and TRBJ2-7, with a possible D match to TRBD1 (6 bases). Germline CDR1 ENHRY, CDR2 SYGVKD. CDR3 length equals 14 residues. The germline V and J ends were trimmed by 8 bases and 6 bases, with 20 bases remaining between them. CDR3: CAIAPWGQSGEQYF. The CDR3 region has the DNA TGTGCCATCGCGCCTTGGGGGCAATCAGGCGAGCAGTACTTC.

Written as DNA, the CDR3 is TGTGCCAGCAGCCCCCCAGGGGTGGTCGAAAAACTGTTTTTT. This translates into CASSPPGVVEKLFF. The V call is TRBV13, the J call TRBJ1-4; D is possibly TRBD1 (6 bases). CDR3 length: 14 residues. The V gene lost 5 bases and the J gene lost 8 bases, with 15 bases spanning the gap. Germline values: CDR1 PRHDT, CDR2 FYEKMQ (reference sequence).

This clone was seen a few times. CDR3 residues: CASSFRGNTEAFF. CDR3 bases: TGTGCCAGTAGTTTCAGGGGGAACACTGAAGCTTTCTTT. V gene TRBV19 combines with J gene TRBJ1-1, with a weak D call TRBD1 (6 bases). Trimming removed 5 bases from V and 1 base from J, with 8 bases in between. Germline V gene data show CDR1 as LNHDA and CDR2 as SQIVND (reference sequence). This CDR3 has 13 residues.

This chain connects TRBV9 to TRBJ1-4; perhaps TRBD1 as D (6 bases). The CDR3 length is 15 residues. Deletions cut 4 bases from V and 11 bases from J, with 21 bases between. Germline V gives CDR1 SGDLS, CDR2 YYNGEE. The CDR3 region is CASSPGRGDFGKLFF. The DNA for the CDR3 is TGTGCCAGCAGCCCCGGAAGGGGGGACTTTGGGAAACTGTTTTTT.

This clone was recorded only once. CDR3 DNA: TGCGCCAGCAGCCAAGACTGGGGGGCAGGGGACACCTACGAGCAGTACTTC. Translated, it gives CASSQDWGAGDTYEQYF. The gene calls are TRBV4-3 and TRBJ2-7; possibly TRBD1 or TRBD2 for D (6 bases each). Germline assignment: CDR1 LGHNA and CDR2 YSLEER. Trimming removed 0 bases at V and 2 bases at J, with 17 bases between. The CDR3 runs to 17 residues.

The chain has TRBV28 and TRBJ2-7, with 7 positions matching TRBD2. This CDR3 comprises 15 residues. V lost 7 bases and J lost 3; bases outside the gene matches: 12. Germline CDR1 MDHEN, CDR2 SYDVKM. The chain's CDR3 is CASTLQPGGNYEQYF. CDR3 in DNA: TGTGCCAGCACTCTACAACCGGGGGGTAACTACGAGCAGTACTTC.

V usage is TRBV20-1 and J usage is TRBJ2-5; D gene uncertain. The CDR3 has 11 residues. Between the trimmed V and J ends, which lost 3 bases and 4 bases, there was a span of 6 bases. Germline CDR1 reads DFQATT; CDR2 reads SNEGSKA (reference sequence). CDR3 sequence reads: CSASMRETQYF. CDR3 bases: TGCAGTGCTAGTATGCGAGAGACCCAGTACTTC.